This T cell receptor (beta chain) was documented in a study of blood T cell repertoires in COVID-19. As processed by the authors: Estimation of nucleated cell counts relied on the amplification of reference gene primers. Clones were read by immunoSEQ multiplex PCR, and TCRdb kept only the in-frame ones, dropping some. V and J calls and clone size follow that table, whereas D and trimming were derived from the DNA. The sample has about 270,000 clones; 90% are singletons. The CDR3 length is 15 residues. Germline V lookup: CDR1 SNHLY, CDR2 FYNNEI. Trimming at V came to 3 bases and at J to 5 bases, leaving 8 bases not matched to a gene.

This TCR was recovered from a woman in her twenties or thirties with acute COVID-19. V and J are TRBV2 and TRBJ1-2; 8 nucleotides agree with TRBD1. The sequenced sample was PBMCs or T cells enriched from blood (not recorded which). This CDR3 is CASSDAAGGVYGYTF. The CDR3 DNA reads TGTGCCAGCAGTGATGCGGCAGGGGGCGTATATGGCTACACCTTC.